This TCR beta chain was sequenced for a study of OX40 agonist ivuxolimab in advanced cancers. Background for the entire study: Ivuxolimab, which targeted the costimulatory receptor OX40 (CD134), was an agonistic, fully human IgG2 monoclonal antibody. In the dose-escalation cohort, roughly 82% of patients were male, and the mean age was around 60 years with a range of roughly 23 to 79. Peripheral TCRbeta sequencing was intended to test whether TCR sequence diversity was altered and clonal T-cell expansion was caused by ivuxolimab. Three dose-escalation patients achieved partial responses, one with hepatocellular carcinoma and two with cutaneous melanoma. Of the approximately 50 dose-escalation patients, hepatocellular carcinoma was present in about 20, melanoma in around 15, renal cell carcinoma in 9 and head and neck cancer in 9. The paper reports the monotherapy dose-escalation portion (N = 52 patients) of the phase I ivuxolimab trial. Intravenous ivuxolimab was administered to patients every 2 weeks at six dose levels: 0.01, 0.1, 0.3, 1.5, 3 and 10 mg/kg. Prior anti-PD-1, anti-PD-L1 or anti-CTLA-4 therapy was permitted, and approximately 42% of dose-escalation patients had received checkpoint inhibitors. Overall study results and their limits: The antigen specificity of the peripheral T cells that underwent clonal expansion was not determined. In partial responders in the 0.1-3.0 mg/kg groups, normalized peripheral clonal expansion was found to be among the lowest, especially among CD8+ T cells. Clonal expansion of both CD4+ and CD8+ blood T cells was observed from baseline to week 6 at doses 0.1 to 3.0 mg/kg. Low levels of normalized T-cell clonal expansion were also shown by some nonresponding patients. On average, CD8+ T cells showed more expanded clones than CD4+ T cells after ivuxolimab.

Genomic DNA was extracted from sorted cells for sequencing of the TCRbeta CDR3 region. The immunoSEQ Assay was used for sequencing of TCRbeta CDR3 regions. What TCRdb holds here is the immuneACCESS table cut down to in-frame rearrangements. Part of the clones is not present; checked against another copy, under half of the missing clones reflect an unresolved V gene, and the others are unexplained. The sample table contains fewer than 20,000 clones; only one count was recorded for around 79% of them. The ten most abundant clones make up about a third of the sample. V loses 7 bases, J loses 7 bases, and the germline ends lie 16 bases apart. CDR1 MNHEY and CDR2 SVGAGI are derived from the germline V gene. Measured from the cysteine to the phenylalanine, the CDR3 is 14 residues long. The entry retains the CDR3 DNA only, 42 bases that are in frame from base 1. Patients with a history of autoimmune disease or receiving systemic immunosuppression were excluded from the trial. In every dose cohort, peripheral blood was drawn for TCR sequencing at baseline, cycle 4 day 1, and cycle 7 day 1. The samples were drawn from a first-in-human, open-label, multicenter phase I dose-escalation trial of ivuxolimab. Adults with locally advanced or metastatic melanoma, renal cell, hepatocellular, or head and neck squamous cell carcinoma were enrolled in the trial. CD4+ and CD8+ T cells were sorted separately from peripheral blood before TCR sequencing.

This clone occurred once. Its antigen is currently not known. Per-base quality was not reported, and no clone a single base away is much larger than it. The material was CD4+ or CD8+ T cells sorted from blood, obtained in a trial of the OX40 agonist ivuxolimab. The source is an adult with an advanced solid tumor such as melanoma, head and neck, liver or kidney cancer. The chain is made from TRBV6-5 and TRBJ2-2; D gene: possibly TRBD1, on 5 matching bases. The nucleotide sequence is TGTGCCAGCACTCAAGACAGATGGGGCGGGGAGCTGTTTTTT. Translated, this gives CASTQDRWGGELFF.